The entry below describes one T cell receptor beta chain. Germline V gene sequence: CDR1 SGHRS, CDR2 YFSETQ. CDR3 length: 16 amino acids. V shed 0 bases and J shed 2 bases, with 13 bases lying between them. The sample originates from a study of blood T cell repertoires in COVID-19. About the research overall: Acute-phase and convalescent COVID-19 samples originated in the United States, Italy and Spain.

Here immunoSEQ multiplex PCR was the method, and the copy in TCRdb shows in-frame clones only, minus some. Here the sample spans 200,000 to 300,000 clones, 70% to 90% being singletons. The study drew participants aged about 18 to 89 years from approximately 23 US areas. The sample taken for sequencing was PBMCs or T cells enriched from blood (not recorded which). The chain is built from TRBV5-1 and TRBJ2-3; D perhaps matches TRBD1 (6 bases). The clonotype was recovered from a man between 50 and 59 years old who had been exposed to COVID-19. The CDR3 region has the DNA TGCGCCAGCAGCTTGGTGGCAGGGGACCCCACAGATACGCAGTATTTT. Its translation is CASSLVAGDPTDTQYF. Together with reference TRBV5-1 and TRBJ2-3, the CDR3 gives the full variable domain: KAGVTQTPRYLIKTRGQQVTLSCSPISGHRSVSWYQQTPGQGLQFLFEYFSETQRNKGNFPGRFSGRQFSNSRSEMNVSTLELGDSALYLCASSLVAGDPTDTQYFGPGTRLTVL.